This T cell receptor beta chain was profiled in a study of early T cells in non-severe SARS-CoV-2 infection (dated by TCRdb to the early 2020s). At the level of the whole study: TCR sequencing used bulk RNA from unsorted whole blood, so alpha and beta chains could not be paired. What the research found in general, with its limitations: VDJdb matching was skewed toward anti-spike CD8 responses and likely underestimated virus-specific expansions, missing private and CD4 specificities.

CDR1 MGHDK and CDR2 SYGVNS are derived from the germline V gene. V sheds 8 bases and J sheds 4 bases, leaving 16 bases between their ends. The CDR3 sequence holds 14 residues, the cysteine and phenylalanine included. Only CDR3 DNA remains: 42 bases, in frame from the first base. The study was a case-control design nested within a healthcare worker cohort in London, UK, with weekly nasopharyngeal swab PCR tests and blood sampling. Healthcare workers were recruited during the week of the UK lockdown, between 23 and 31 March 2020, and followed weekly for up to roughly 15 weeks. This clonotype appeared many times. Which antigen it targets is not known. Per-base quality was not reported, and no clone a single base away is much larger than it. The library was made by 5' RACE. This sample was sequenced with a NextSeq 500. Unique molecular identifiers were attached to individual cDNA molecules in the TCR library protocol so that sequencing error and PCR bias could be corrected. TCR alpha and beta chains were both sequenced, and the abundances of alpha and beta sequences in each sample were closely correlated with each other. The authors processed their data as follows. V gene, J gene and CDR3 annotation of TCR sequences was performed with Decombinator V4. TCRs were defined as expanded if a significant change between any two time points was detected under a Poisson model with p below 0.0001. TCR abundances were normalised to the total number of TCRs sequenced in each sample and reported as counts per million. TRAV1-2 paired with TRAJ12, TRAJ20 or TRAJ33 defined MAIT TCRs, while TRAV10 paired with TRAJ18 defined iNKT TCRs. VDJdb, accessed 1 November 2021, was searched for CMV, EBV and SARS-CoV-2 annotated TCRs, with TCRs annotated for multiple antigens excluded. Through fastp at Q25 and MiXCR, TCRdb rebuilt clones from the public reads, retaining in-frame beta chains. Rows with one shared CDR3 protein collapse into an entry with the most common genes and DNA. It is TCRdb's table, rather than the study itself, that gives the V and J calls and clone size. The sample has 15,000 to 25,000 distinct CDR3 sequences on record, roughly 4.6% of them singletons. The ten largest account for around 7.7% of the sample.

The sequence came from an adult who was a healthcare worker with PCR-confirmed SARS-CoV-2 infection or an uninfected control (not recorded which). The rearranged chain carries TRBV25-1 and TRBJ2-3, and perhaps TRBD2 as D gene, on 6 matching bases. The source material was whole blood. In nucleotides, the sequence is TGTGCCAGCGTACGGACGGACTACCCAGATACGCAGTATTTT. It encodes CASVRTDYPDTQYF.